These 19 T cell receptor beta chains were all obtained from the same sample, sequenced in a study of T cells after yellow fever vaccination. TCRdb re-called the 5' RACE reads with MiXCR, one entry per CDR3 protein. The profile shows around 320,000 distinct CDR3 sequences, roughly a tenth of them singletons. Source: CD4+ T cells sorted from PBMCs, taken 45 days after the yellow fever booster vaccination. These receptors all come from a man aged 18-30 years who received the YFV17D yellow fever vaccine.

The sample holds a few counts of this clonotype. The rearrangement joins TRBV20-1 to TRBJ2-1, with 8 bases that match TRBD2. CDR3 length equals 15 residues. Germline CDR1 DFQATT, CDR2 SNEGSKA (reference sequence). The V segment lost 1 base and the J segment 5 bases; nucleotides outside the gene matches: 7. CDR3 sequence (DNA): TGCAGTGCTAGAGCGGATGCGGGGGGCCACAATGAGCAGTTCTTC. This codes for CSARADAGGHNEQFF.

In this sample, this clonotype turned up a few times. This chain uses TRBV19 with TRBJ1-5, with D perhaps TRBD1 (5 bases). The CDR3 is made up of 14 amino acids. V lost 10 bases, J lost 5 bases, and 18 bases lay in between. The V gene's germline CDR1 is LNHDA and CDR2 SQIVND (reference sequence). The CDR3 DNA follows: TGTGCCACCAGAGGTTCAGGGCCCGATCAGCCCCAGCATTTT. This encodes CATRGSGPDQPQHF.

The chain has TRBV2 and TRBJ1-6; D call uncertain. In germline, CDR1 is SNHLY, CDR2 FYNNEI. The V end lost 6 bases, the J end lost 10 bases, and 13 bases lay between the germline ends. This CDR3 contains 13 residues. CDR3: CASRIGSDSPLHF. DNA of the CDR3: TGTGCCAGCAGGATAGGGAGTGACTCACCCCTCCACTTT.

The V call is TRBV20-1, the J call TRBJ1-2; D unclear. The CDR3 runs to 12 residues. Germline V gives CDR1 DFQATT, CDR2 SNEGSKA (reference sequence). Trimming left V 1 base short and J 2 bases short, with 5 bases between. The CDR3 DNA reads as TGCAGTGCTAGAGGGGGAAACTATGGCTACACCTTC. Its translation is CSARGGNYGYTF.

This clonotype was seen more than once but under ten times. This sequence joins TRBV12-3 or TRBV12-4 and TRBJ2-5; 7 bases map to TRBD1. J lost 1 base, V lost 6 bases, and 8 bases had no gene match. CDR3 length: 15 residues. The CDR3 sequence is CASRDRGQTQETQYF. The CDR3 DNA reads TGTGCCAGCAGGGATCGGGGACAGACCCAAGAGACCCAGTACTTC.

The CDR3 protein is CASSATPTWGDTQYF. CDR3 DNA: TGTGCCAGCAGCGCGACCCCCACTTGGGGAGATACGCAGTATTTT. This rearrangement joins TRBV9 to TRBJ2-3; unclear D gene. With 3 bases removed from V and 5 bases from J, the gap between germline ends came to 16 bases. This CDR3 region has 15 residues. Looked up from germline, CDR1 is SGDLS and CDR2 is YYNGEE.

This clonotype came up a few times. The rearrangement links TRBV15 to TRBJ2-2, with D unresolved. The germline V and J ends were trimmed by 0 bases and 4 bases, with 9 bases remaining between them. This CDR3 region has 15 residues. Germline V gene data show CDR1 as LNHNV and CDR2 as YYDKDF (reference sequence). The CDR3 spells CATSRDLLITGELFF. CDR3 sequence (DNA): TGTGCCACCAGCAGAGATCTATTAATCACCGGGGAGCTGTTTTTT.

This clonotype was seen a handful of times. This sequence joins TRBV7-2 and TRBJ1-2, with D tentatively TRBD1 (6 bases). Between the trimmed V and J ends, which lost 4 bases and 0 bases, there was a span of 18 bases. The CDR3 covers 17 residues. Germline CDR1 SGHTA, CDR2 FQGNSA. The CDR3 reads CASSSGTTTPANYGYTF. The DNA for the CDR3 is TGTGCCAGCAGCTCCGGGACAACAACCCCAGCTAACTATGGCTACACCTTC.

This clonotype was recorded a few times. The chain couples TRBV4-3 to TRBJ2-3, with 11 bases identical to TRBD2. Germline values: CDR1 LGHNA, CDR2 YSLEER. Unmatched junction bases numbered 1, after V lost 0 bases and J lost 5 bases. The CDR3 is made up of 15 amino acids. The DNA of the CDR3 is TGCGCCAGCAGCCAAGACACTAGCGGGAGAGATACGCAGTATTTT. As protein: CASSQDTSGRDTQYF.

This clonotype was detected a few times. An end of the junction does not agree with germline; a read error may underlie this. The chain joins TRBV7-2 to TRBJ1-6, with 9 bases fitting TRBD1. Germline CDR1 and CDR2: SGHTA and FQGNSA. CDR3 length: 16 amino acids. The CDR3 is CASTLMGTGHNSPLHF. The CDR3 nucleotides are TGTGCCAGCACCTTAATGGGGACAGGGCATAATTCACCCCTCCACTTT.

This clonotype was counted between two and nine times. This chain links TRBV11-1 with TRBJ1-1; D call uncertain. The CDR3 consists of 15 residues. CDR1 and CDR2 (germline): SGHAT, FQDESV (reference sequence). The V and J ends lost 5 bases and 5 bases respectively, with 18 bases between them. Written as DNA, the CDR3 is TGTGCCAGCAGCCCGACACGGGTGGGAGGGACTGAAGCTTTCTTT. Its protein product is CASSPTRVGGTEAFF.

This rearrangement joins TRBV20-1 to TRBJ1-5; D remains ambiguous. Trimming took off 6 bases at V and 0 bases at J, with 15 bases between the two ends. Germline assignment: CDR1 DFQATT and CDR2 SNEGSKA (reference sequence). The CDR3 is 15 residues long. The CDR3 DNA reads TGCAGTGCCCAGGTGGGCTATCCTAGCAATCAGCCCCAGCATTTT. Residues: CSAQVGYPSNQPQHF.

This clonotype was counted only a few times. This chain uses TRBV20-1 with TRBJ2-2, with 7 bases fitting TRBD1. Germline CDR1 and CDR2: DFQATT and SNEGSKA (reference sequence). Trimming removed 0 bases from V and 3 bases from J; junction bases left unmatched: 1. The CDR3 length is 14 residues. The CDR3 nucleotides are TGCAGTGCTAGAGATCAGGGGGACACCGGGGAGCTGTTTTTT. Encoded protein: CSARDQGDTGELFF.

This clonotype showed up many times. V is TRBV20-1 and J is TRBJ2-7; D may match TRBD1 or TRBD2 (5 bases each). V dropped 2 bases and J dropped 2 bases, with 13 bases sitting between them. The germline gives CDR1 DFQATT, CDR2 SNEGSKA (reference sequence). The CDR3 consists of 14 residues. CDR3 loop: CSARYRDAPYEQYF. CDR3 DNA sequence: TGCAGTGCTAGATACCGGGACGCTCCCTACGAGCAGTACTTC.

This clonotype was seen a few times. The rearrangement joins TRBV12-3 or TRBV12-4 to TRBJ2-2; D call uncertain. The CDR3 is made up of 14 amino acids. Trimming removed 1 base at V and 3 bases at J, with 6 bases between. The CDR3 is CASSLGPDTGELFF. DNA for the CDR3: TGTGCCAGCAGTTTAGGTCCGGACACCGGGGAGCTGTTTTTT.

This clonotype was detected a few times. The chain is built from TRBV5-1 and TRBJ2-1; the D gene could be TRBD1 or TRBD2 (5 bases each). CDR3 size: 17 residues. V was clipped by 5 bases and J by 4 bases, with 22 bases between them. In germline, CDR1 is SGHRS, CDR2 YFSETQ. The DNA of the CDR3 is TGCGCCAGCAGTAAGGGGAGCCAGACTGCCTCATACAATGAGCAGTTCTTC. Residues: CASSKGSQTASYNEQFF.

This clonotype was observed a handful of times. The chain joins TRBV20-1 to TRBJ2-2; D gene uncertain. Germline V gene sequence: CDR1 DFQATT, CDR2 SNEGSKA (reference sequence). The CDR3 contains 12 residues. The ends were cut back, 0 bases at V and 6 bases at J, with 5 bases in the middle. Here the CDR3 DNA reads TGCAGTGCTAGAGACGGACCCGGGGAGCTGTTTTTT. Translated: CSARDGPGELFF.

The J gene is TRBJ2-3, the V gene TRBV24-1, with D tentatively TRBD2 (5 bases). From germline, CDR1 is KGHDR and CDR2 SFDVKD. V was clipped by 4 bases and J by 1 base, with 11 bases between them. The CDR3 consists of 15 residues. CDR3 nucleotide sequence: TGTGCCACCAGTGAAGCCGGGATCCGCACAGATACGCAGTATTTT. Its translation: CATSEAGIRTDTQYF.

The genes are TRBV6-5 and TRBJ2-3; D is possibly TRBD2 (7 bases). The germline V and J ends were trimmed by 2 bases and 0 bases, with 9 bases remaining between them. The CDR3 runs to 15 residues. CDR1 is MNHEY, CDR2 SVGAGI, per germline. The CDR3, as DNA: TGTGCCAGCAGTTACGCGGGGGCTAGCACAGATACGCAGTATTTT. Protein product: CASSYAGASTDTQYF.